Listed below are T cell receptor beta chains from one sample, sequenced in a study of cytomegalovirus exposure and HLA in healthy donors. The repertoire was sequenced with immunoSEQ multiplex PCR; TCRdb's copy has only in-frame clones and lacks some. The top ten hold approximately 2% of the sample, which has about 130,000 clones, approximately 70% seen once. Material: PBMCs. Receptors originate from a woman in her sixties in good health and CMV-seropositive. Each CDR3 is given without its conserved first and last residue. The order of the fields is V gene, CDR3 protein.

TRBV28	ASRRGTGELF
TRBV5-4	ASSLITEQETQY
TRBV28	ASSLGQGAQPQH
TRBV5-6	ASSLVVGLAGVDEQF
TRBV5-4	ASRIGLAEPYNEQF
TRBV6-1	ASSEAPGVGYEQY
TRBV28	ASEGTSGSSTGEQY
TRBV6-1	ASSEDRGSNQPQH
TRBV19	ASSKTSGELF
TRBV27	ASRALGKGMNTEAF
TRBV25-1	ASSGNGQPKNTEAF
TRBV6-5	ASRTRGTQY
TRBV7-2	ASSLYPDTQY
TRBV9	ASSPSSGLAGAREQF
TRBV28	ASSTLGSNYGYT
TRBV15	ATSFPGRPYGYT
TRBV19	ASKRQGPTRGYT
TRBV4-2	ASSQDAKAGGPLDTQY
TRBV28	ASIIGGFVNTEAF
TRBV28	ASTVDREAF
TRBV2	ASSARGYEQY
TRBV7-6	ASSWRLADNTGELF
TRBV7-9	ASSLDALGFYEQY
TRBV12-5	ASGQPLAVWTDTQY
TRBV5-6	ASSLDRGYEQY
TRBV2	ASSPEGYQPQH
TRBV7-9	ASSMGQSNTEAF
TRBV2	ASRDRGNQPQH